These 21 T cell receptor beta chains originate from one sample sequenced in a study of monozygotic twins with inflammatory bowel disease. TCRdb re-called the 5' RACE reads; every CDR3 protein appears as one record, without DNA. In total, the table holds approximately 400,000 distinct CDR3 sequences. Material: blood. Every receptor here comes from a human donor with ulcerative colitis or Crohn's disease, or a healthy co-twin of an affected twin (not recorded which).

This chain connects TRBV7-2 to TRBJ1-1; TCRdb indicates TRBD1, and absent DNA this call remains unverified. The CDR3 runs to 13 residues. Germline CDR1 reads SGHTA; CDR2 reads FQGNSA. The CDR3 loop reads CASSLGGSAEAFF.

The chain recombines TRBV7-6 with TRBJ2-2. The germline gives CDR1 SGHVS, CDR2 FNYEAQ. The CDR3 extends over 15 amino acids. CDR3 in amino acids: CASSLEPRNTGELFF. Filled out from reference TRBV7-6 and TRBJ2-2, the complete variable domain reads GAGVSQSPRYKVTKRGQDVALRCDPISGHVSLYWYRQALGQGPEFLTYFNYEAQQDKSGLPNDRFSAERPEGSISTLTIQRTEQRDSAMYRCASSLEPRNTGELFFGEGSRLTVL.

The chain has TRBV29-1 and TRBJ1-1; the TCRdb D gene call, TRBD1, has no DNA to confirm it. This CDR3 has 14 residues. The germline gives CDR1 SQVTM, CDR2 ANQGSEA. This CDR3 is CSVGPTVGLTEAFF. Based on the CDR3 plus reference TRBV29-1 and TRBJ1-1, the full variable domain is SAVISQKPSRDICQRGTSLTIQCQVDSQVTMMFWYRQQPGQSLTLIATANQGSEATYESGFVIDKFPISRPNLTFSTLTVSNMSPEDSSIYLCSVGPTVGLTEAFFGQGTRLTVV.

The V and J genes are TRBV2 and TRBJ2-5; no DNA is available, so the TRBD2 call from TCRdb remains unchecked. The CDR3 covers 14 residues. Per the germline V gene, CDR1 is SNHLY and CDR2 is FYNNEI. This CDR3 reads CASSAQGLQETQYF.

The gene calls are TRBV5-1 and TRBJ1-2. The CDR3 contains 16 residues. Germline V CDR1 and CDR2: SGHRS, YFSETQ. CDR3 in amino acids: CASSLGPESSGYGYTF.

This chain connects TRBV12-3 or TRBV12-4 to TRBJ2-5; TCRdb calls TRBD2, which cannot be checked without DNA. The CDR3 loop spans 16 amino acids. The CDR3 protein is CASSPRTSGGSGTQYF.

The chain links TRBV11-1 to TRBJ1-4; TCRdb calls TRBD1, which cannot be checked without DNA. This CDR3 contains 18 residues. The germline V gene has CDR1 SGHAT and CDR2 FQDESV (reference sequence). The CDR3 sequence: CASSLARQSGGTNEKLFF.

V gene TRBV27 combines with J gene TRBJ1-1. CDR1 is MNHEY, CDR2 SMNVEV, per germline (reference sequence). This CDR3 comprises 12 residues. The CDR3 sequence is CASSSGPEKAFF.

This rearrangement joins TRBV12-5 to TRBJ1-5; as DNA is missing, the TRBD1 call by TCRdb cannot be tested. Germline CDR1 and CDR2: LGHNT and FRNRAP. The CDR3 totals 16 residues. The CDR3 sequence: CASALAGQGGNQPQHF.

The genes are TRBV5-1 and TRBJ2-1. CDR3 length: 12 residues. The germline CDR1 and CDR2 sequences are SGHRS and YFSETQ. CDR3 loop: CASHLGSNEQFF.

The genes are TRBV10-3 and TRBJ2-3; TCRdb selects TRBD2, and the lack of DNA leaves this call unchecked. Germline V lookup: CDR1 ENHRY, CDR2 SYGVKD. This CDR3 is built from 15 residues. The chain's CDR3 is CAISVISGGTDTQYF.

This sequence joins TRBV10-3 and TRBJ2-7; TCRdb's D call of TRBD1 is untestable without DNA. Germline V gives CDR1 ENHRY, CDR2 SYGVKD. This CDR3 has 13 amino acids. The CDR3 protein is CAISVRGMYEQYF.

The V and J genes are TRBV3-1 and TRBJ1-5; absent DNA, TCRdb's TRBD1 call cannot be checked. The CDR3 is 13 residues long. Germline V gene lookup returns CDR1 LGHDT and CDR2 YNNKEL (reference sequence). The CDR3 sequence: CASSQDWGQPQHF.

The chain is built from TRBV12-3 or TRBV12-4 and TRBJ2-7; TCRdb's D gene call, TRBD2, goes unchecked for lack of DNA. The CDR3 is 14 amino acids. The CDR3 region is CASSSLAGPYEQYF.

The chain combines TRBV3-1 with TRBJ1-1. Germline V gene lookup returns CDR1 LGHDT and CDR2 YNNKEL (reference sequence). The CDR3 totals 12 residues. The CDR3 region is CASSYLEGEAFF. The full variable domain, rest sourced from reference TRBV3-1 and TRBJ1-1, is DTAVSQTPKYLVTQMGNDKSIKCEQNLGHDTMYWYKQDSKKFLKIMFSYNNKELIINETVPNRFSPKSPDKAHLNLHINSLELGDSAVYFCASSYLEGEAFFGQGTRLTVV.

CDR3: CASAYRRDTEAFF. The chain has TRBV12-3 or TRBV12-4 and TRBJ1-1. CDR3 length: 13 residues.

The chain has TRBV6-1 and TRBJ2-5; TCRdb selects TRBD1, and the lack of DNA leaves this call unchecked. The germline V gene has CDR1 MNHNS and CDR2 SASEGT. CDR3 length: 14 residues. CDR3: CASRPWSGWETQYF.

CDR3 amino acids: CASSSDVRADTQYF. The V call is TRBV28, the J call TRBJ2-3. Germline V lookup: CDR1 MDHEN, CDR2 SYDVKM. This CDR3 has 14 amino acids. Supplemented by reference TRBV28 and TRBJ2-3, the full variable domain reads DVKVTQSSRYLVKRTGEKVFLECVQDMDHENMFWYRQDPGLGLRLIYFSYDVKMKEKGDIPEGYSVSREKKERFSLILESASTNQTSMYLCASSSDVRADTQYFGPGTRLTVL.

The chain links TRBV3-1 to TRBJ1-4; TCRdb picks TRBD1, but there is no DNA to check that call. The CDR3 extends over 14 amino acids. Germline V lookup: CDR1 LGHDT, CDR2 YNNKEL (reference sequence). The CDR3 protein is CASSNGQGYEKLFF. Drawing the rest from reference TRBV3-1 and TRBJ1-4, the complete variable domain is DTAVSQTPKYLVTQMGNDKSIKCEQNLGHDTMYWYKQDSKKFLKIMFSYNNKELIINETVPNRFSPKSPDKAHLNLHINSLELGDSAVYFCASSNGQGYEKLFFGSGTQLSVL.

The CDR3: CASSPGGVAPLNTQYF. The rearrangement joins TRBV5-4 to TRBJ2-3; the TRBD2 assignment by TCRdb is unverifiable without DNA. This CDR3 is 16 amino acids long. In germline, CDR1 is SGHNT, CDR2 YYREEE (reference sequence).

The V and J genes are TRBV20-1 and TRBJ1-5; the D call from TCRdb, TRBD1, cannot be confirmed without DNA. Per the germline V gene, CDR1 is DFQATT and CDR2 is SNEGSKA (reference sequence). There are 16 residues in the CDR3. CDR3 sequence reads: CSATKSGTPFLQPQHF.